This TCR beta chain was documented in a study of blood T cells in healthy people across ages. Study-level points and caveats: When set beside aged donors, long-lived donors presented more naive CD4+ cells and higher diversity.

Remarks on this clonotype: No antigen is known for it.

Alongside a J-beta primer mix, a sample-barcoded 5' primer served in a second PCR lasting about 6 to 11 cycles. Sequencing yielded, for each sample, at least 3 million paired-end reads carrying CDR3. TCRdb processed the 5' RACE reads anew with MiXCR; each CDR3 protein has one entry. The table shows 790,000 or so distinct CDR3 sequences, with around three fifths occurring only once. Healthy individuals of Caucasian origin from Russia, aged roughly 6 to 90, served as donors. It was around 10 milliliters of peripheral blood that were drawn from each donor. Trimming pared 0 bases from V and 4 bases from J, leaving 7 bases between. This CDR3 comprises 14 residues. Germline CDR1 reads SEHNR; CDR2 reads FQNEAQ (reference sequence).

This sequence joins TRBV7-9 and TRBJ1-5; D ambiguous. The sequencing sample was made of blood. This receptor was obtained from a man in his forties in good health. The CDR3 DNA follows: TGTGCCAGCAGCTTAGCGTCCGCAAATCAGCCCCAGCATTTT. It codes for CASSLASANQPQHF.